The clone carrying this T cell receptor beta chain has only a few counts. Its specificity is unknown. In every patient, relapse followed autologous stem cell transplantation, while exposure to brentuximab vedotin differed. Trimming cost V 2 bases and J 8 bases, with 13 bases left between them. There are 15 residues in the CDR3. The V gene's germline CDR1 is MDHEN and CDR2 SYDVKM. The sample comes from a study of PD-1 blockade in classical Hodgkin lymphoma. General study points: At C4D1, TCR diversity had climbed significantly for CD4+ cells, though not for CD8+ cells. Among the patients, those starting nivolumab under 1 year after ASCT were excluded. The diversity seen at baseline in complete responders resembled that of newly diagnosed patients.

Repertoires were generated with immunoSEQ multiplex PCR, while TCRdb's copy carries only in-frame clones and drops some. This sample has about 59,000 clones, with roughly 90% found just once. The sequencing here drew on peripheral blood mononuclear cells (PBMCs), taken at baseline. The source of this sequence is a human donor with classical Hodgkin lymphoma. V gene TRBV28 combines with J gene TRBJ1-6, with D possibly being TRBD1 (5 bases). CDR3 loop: CASSLRAGLYSPLHF. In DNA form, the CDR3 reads TGTGCCAGCAGTTTAAGGGCAGGGCTTTATTCACCCCTCCACTTT.